Detailed here is one T cell receptor (beta chain). The sample belongs to a study of cytomegalovirus exposure and HLA in healthy donors. V gave up 2 bases and J gave up 2 bases, with 6 bases separating them. Germline assignment: CDR1 MNHNS and CDR2 SASEGT. The CDR3 extends over 13 amino acids. PCR involved 60 Vbeta and 13 Jbeta primers. Clones were sequenced by immunoSEQ multiplex PCR, and TCRdb holds only the in-frame ones, with some missing. The table records around 90,000 clones, around 85% of them present only once. This chain joins TRBV6-1 and TRBJ1-1; D remains unclear. Source material: PBMCs. The sequence was obtained from a man in his forties in good health and CMV-seropositive. The CDR3: CASSEHSNTEAFF. In DNA form, the CDR3 reads TGTGCCAGCAGTGAACATAGCAACACTGAAGCTTTCTTT.